The 14 T cell receptor beta chains below were found in one sample sequenced in a study of cytomegalovirus exposure and HLA in healthy donors. Libraries were prepared by immunoSEQ multiplex PCR; TCRdb keeps only in-frame clonotypes and omits some of them. The sample has under 200,000 clones, roughly 81% seen once. Sequencing was carried out using PBMCs. The receptor source for this set is a woman aged 30 to 39 in good health and CMV-seronegative.

The CDR3 nucleotides are TGTGCCAGCAGTTACAGGGGCTCCTACAATGAGCAGTTCTTC. Its translation: CASSYRGSYNEQFF. V is TRBV25-1 and J is TRBJ2-1; 7 positions match TRBD1. The V gene end was trimmed by 5 bases and the J gene end by 0 bases; junction bases not matched to a gene: 1. Germline V lookup: CDR1 MGHDK, CDR2 SYGVNS. This CDR3 comprises 14 residues.

This clone was picked up one time. The chain couples TRBV30 to TRBJ1-3, with D perhaps TRBD1 (5 bases). Germline values: CDR1 GTSNPN, CDR2 SVGIG (reference sequence). The CDR3 spans 13 residues. V lost 5 bases and J 3 bases, leaving 11 bases between the germline ends. The CDR3 loop reads CAWSGTNGNTIYF. As DNA, the CDR3 is TGTGCCTGGTCGGGGACTAATGGAAACACCATATATTTT.

This chain uses TRBV7-9 with TRBJ1-2; 9 bases are shared with TRBD1. The CDR3 contains 14 residues. V shed 5 bases, J shed 6 bases, and the junction held 7 bases outside the gene matches. The germline V gene has CDR1 SEHNR and CDR2 FQNEAQ (reference sequence). This CDR3 reads CASSIGTGRHGYTF. In DNA, the CDR3 is TGTGCCAGCAGCATCGGGACAGGGAGGCATGGCTACACCTTC.

The chain recombines TRBV27 with TRBJ1-5; D not certain. The germline CDR1 and CDR2 sequences are MNHEY and SMNVEV (reference sequence). There are 14 residues in the CDR3. V lost 3 bases and J 0 bases, leaving 6 bases between the germline ends. The CDR3 DNA reads TGTGCCAGCAGTTTCCACAATAGCAATCAGCCCCAGCATTTT. Translated: CASSFHNSNQPQHF.

Only a few counts were recorded for this clone. The J gene is TRBJ2-3, the V gene TRBV5-4; 8 positions agree with TRBD1. V shed 6 bases, J shed 2 bases, and the junction held 5 bases outside the gene matches. In germline, CDR1 is SGHNT, CDR2 YYREEE (reference sequence). The CDR3 spans 14 residues. CDR3 nucleotide sequence: TGTGCCAGCACCCCGGGACAGGCCACAGATACGCAGTATTTT. Amino acid sequence: CASTPGQATDTQYF.

This clone has just a few counts. V usage is TRBV30 and J usage is TRBJ2-7; D not certain. V dropped 7 bases and J dropped 9 bases, with 19 bases sitting between them. The germline V gene encodes CDR1 GTSNPN and CDR2 SVGIG (reference sequence). CDR3 length: 12 amino acids. CDR3 sequence (DNA): TGTGCCTCCAGTTACTCCCAGGTGGGGCAGTACTTC. Protein sequence: CASSYSQVGQYF.

This clone has more than one count but fewer than ten. This rearrangement joins TRBV19 to TRBJ1-2; TRBD1 is a possible D gene (6 bases). V gave up 4 bases and J gave up 4 bases, with 16 bases separating them. CDR3 length: 15 residues. The germline CDR1 and CDR2 sequences are LNHDA and SQIVND (reference sequence). CDR3 region: CASSKGQLRPYGYTF. In nucleotides, the CDR3 is TGTGCCAGTAGTAAAGGACAGCTTCGGCCCTATGGCTACACCTTC.

This clone was seen a handful of times. The CDR3 here is CASSLWGQGSGNTIYF. The CDR3 DNA is TGTGCCAGCAGTTTATGGGGGCAGGGGTCCGGAAACACCATATATTTT. This chain uses TRBV28 with TRBJ1-3; tentative D call: TRBD1 (6 bases). From germline, CDR1 is MDHEN and CDR2 SYDVKM. V was clipped by 0 bases and J by 4 bases, with 13 bases between them. The CDR3 consists of 16 residues.

This chain uses TRBV18 with TRBJ1-5; the D gene is possibly TRBD1 (6 bases). The V gene's germline CDR1 is KGHSH and CDR2 LQKENI. The CDR3 runs to 17 residues. Trimming took off 0 bases at V and 6 bases at J, with 18 bases between the two ends. The CDR3 protein is CASSPPRGGPRGQPQHF. DNA for the CDR3: TGTGCCAGCTCACCACCGAGGGGGGGGCCCAGGGGTCAGCCCCAGCATTTT.

DNA of the CDR3: TGTGCCAGCAGCCGACAGGGGATCACTGAAGCTTTCTTT. It specifies CASSRQGITEAFF. V usage is TRBV27 and J usage is TRBJ1-1, with 8 positions matching TRBD1. There are 13 residues in the CDR3. V trimming: 6 bases; J trimming: 4 bases; junction bases outside the gene matches: 4. Germline lookup yields CDR1 MNHEY and CDR2 SMNVEV (reference sequence).

This chain's CDR3 is CASTHRPGGRGETQYF. CDR3 sequence (DNA): TGTGCCAGCACTCACCGACCCGGCGGGAGGGGGGAGACCCAGTACTTC. The chain links TRBV27 to TRBJ2-5; 9 positions agree with TRBD2. The CDR3 has 16 amino acids. V lost 7 bases to trimming and J lost 5 bases; unmatched junction nucleotides: 14. Per germline, CDR1 MNHEY and CDR2 SMNVEV (reference sequence).

Here the CDR3 DNA reads TGTGCCACCAGGACAGGGAGCTACGAGCAGTACTTC. This sequence encodes CATRTGSYEQYF. The J gene is TRBJ2-7, the V gene TRBV19; TRBD1 matches 8 bases. Germline CDR1 reads LNHDA; CDR2 reads SQIVND (reference sequence). The CDR3 has 12 residues. With 10 bases clipped from V and 3 bases from J, the junction kept 5 bases outside the gene matches.

This clone was counted a single time. This chain links TRBV6-5 with TRBJ1-2; 8 positions agree with TRBD1. V was clipped by 5 bases and J by 5 bases; unmatched bases: 7. Germline CDR1 and CDR2: MNHEY and SVGAGI. This CDR3 region has 14 residues. The CDR3 sequence is CASSDGTGLYGYTF. CDR3 DNA: TGTGCCAGCAGTGACGGGACAGGTCTTTATGGCTACACCTTC.

The V gene is TRBV30, the J gene TRBJ2-1; TRBD2 aligns across 11 bases. Germline loops: CDR1 GTSNPN, CDR2 SVGIG (reference sequence). The CDR3 covers 14 residues. J lost 4 bases, V lost 7 bases, and 6 bases had no gene match. For the CDR3, the DNA is TGTGCCTACCTAGCGGGAGGTAGGTACAATGAGCAGTTCTTC. This gives the protein CAYLAGGRYNEQFF.